This TCR beta chain came from a study of blood T cells in healthy people across ages. Broader study findings: Across samples, TCR beta diversity tracked strongly with naive T cell percentage. PBMCs left unsorted prevented a conclusive naive versus antigen-experienced comparison.

Note on this clonotype: Its specificity is not known.

Staff drew 8 to 10 milliliters of peripheral blood from each donor. PBMCs, at least 6.5 million per sample, were isolated. The CDR3 runs to 16 residues. Germline CDR1 reads LGHNA; CDR2 reads YNFKEQ. The V end lost 0 bases, the J end lost 4 bases, and 15 bases lay between the germline ends. It was with a sample-barcoded 5' primer and a J-beta primer mix that a second PCR of roughly 7 to 12 cycles was run. TCRdb fed the 5' RACE reads into MiXCR, producing one record per CDR3 protein. The sample lists 1.5 million to 2 million distinct CDR3 sequences; approximately 30% were seen once. Source material: blood. The sequence came from a woman younger than 45 in good health. This chain joins TRBV4-2 and TRBJ1-2; unclear D gene. The CDR3 DNA follows: TGTGCCAGCAGCCAAGATCAAGCCTCTCGGGGCTATGGCTACACCTTC. Amino acid sequence: CASSQDQASRGYGYTF.